This TCR beta chain originates from a study of blood T cell repertoires in COVID-19. For the study at large: T cells, B-cell-depleted T cells, or PBMCs supplied cDNA or gDNA.

The length of the CDR3 is 17 residues. Germline V CDR1 and CDR2: MRHNA, SNTAGT. J lost 3 bases, V lost 5 bases, and 12 bases had no gene match. As originally analysed: Amplification with reference gene primers provided the estimates of nucleated cell counts. Sequenced by immunoSEQ multiplex PCR; TCRdb stores in-frame clones only, minus some. The V and J calls and clone size come from that table; D and trimming were worked out from the DNA. The sample shows around 130,000 clones, around 81% of them seen only once. The receptor's source is a man aged 40-49 years with active or convalescent COVID-19. The chain has TRBV6-4 and TRBJ2-1; TRBD2 matches 8 bases. The sequenced material came from peripheral blood. The CDR3 protein is CASSTDTGGPNYNEQFF. The CDR3 nucleotides are TGTGCCAGCAGTACTGATACGGGGGGGCCGAACTACAATGAGCAGTTCTTC.